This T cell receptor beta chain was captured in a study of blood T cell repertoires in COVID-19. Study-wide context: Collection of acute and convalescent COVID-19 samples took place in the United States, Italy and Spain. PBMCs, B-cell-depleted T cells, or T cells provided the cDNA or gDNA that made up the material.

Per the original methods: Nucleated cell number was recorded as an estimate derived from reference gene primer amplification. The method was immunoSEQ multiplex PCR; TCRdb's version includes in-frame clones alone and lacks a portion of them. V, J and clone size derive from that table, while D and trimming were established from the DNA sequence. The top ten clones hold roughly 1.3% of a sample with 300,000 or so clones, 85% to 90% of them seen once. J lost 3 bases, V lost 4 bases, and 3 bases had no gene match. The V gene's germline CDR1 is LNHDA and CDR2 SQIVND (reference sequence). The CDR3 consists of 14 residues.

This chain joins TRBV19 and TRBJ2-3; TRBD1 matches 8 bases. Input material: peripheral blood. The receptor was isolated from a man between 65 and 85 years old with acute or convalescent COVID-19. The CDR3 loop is CASSNRQGTDTQYF. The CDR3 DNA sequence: TGTGCCAGTAGTAACCGACAGGGGACAGATACGCAGTATTTT.